This T cell receptor (beta chain) was identified during a study of CD8 T cells in Susac syndrome. Peripheral blood CD8+ and CD4+ T cells were profiled by TCR beta sequencing. Negative isolation was used for CD8+ and CD4+ T cells and FACS enrichment for TEMRA cells. The RNA input was roughly 0.45 to 1 ug, and it was reverse transcribed with random hexamers. One entry per CDR3 protein results from TCRdb running MiXCR on the immunoSEQ multiplex PCR reads. Among about 150,000 distinct CDR3 sequences, approximately 95% were seen once, and the ten largest hold 0.16%. The V end was cut by 3 bases, the J end by 0 bases, with 15 bases between. Germline CDR1 reads SGHRS; CDR2 reads YFSETQ. The CDR3 has 16 amino acids.

The TCR was taken from a human donor with Susac syndrome. J is TRBJ1-1 and V is TRBV5-1; perhaps TRBD1 as D (6 bases). The specimen was CD4+ T cells from PBMCs. CDR3 DNA sequence: TGCGCCAGCAGCTCCCAATTGGGGGCACTGAACACTGAAGCTTTCTTT. This gives the protein CASSSQLGALNTEAFF.